Listed below are T cell receptor beta chains from one sample, sequenced in a study of patients and donors after allogeneic stem cell transplantation. Each CDR3 protein gets one entry after TCRdb re-called the RT-PCR reads with MiXCR. Of roughly 880,000 distinct CDR3 sequences listed, 18% are singletons. Sample: blood, either unsorted or a sorted T cell fraction (not recorded which). These receptors all come from a human donor who was either an allogeneic HSCT recipient or a stem cell or donor lymphocyte infusion donor (not recorded which). It is not recorded whose cells these are; they may come from a transplant donor. Each CDR3 is given with its conserved first and last residue. A D gene is named only where the DNA matches it firmly. Expanded clones get a size class; other rows say once, few or many, or leave the size out.

CDR3aa	CDR3nt	j_gene	abundance	v_gene	d_gene
CASSESRPGVGGYTF	TGTGCCAGCAGTGAATCCCGTCCCGGGGTTGGTGGCTACACCTTC	TRBJ1-2	few	TRBV2	.
CSVPSRNRPNSLTF	TGCAGCGTTCCAAGCCGGAACAGGCCTAACTCGCTTACCTTC	TRBJ1-2	few	TRBV29-1	.
CASSLQGGVRSGANVLTF	TGTGCCAGCAGTCTTCAGGGAGGTGTTCGCTCTGGGGCCAACGTCCTGACTTTC	TRBJ2-6	few	TRBV27	.
CASALGEKGSYEQYF	TGTGCCAGCGCGCTAGGCGAAAAGGGATCCTACGAGCAGTACTTC	TRBJ2-7	.	TRBV6-2/TRBV6-3	.
CASSLPSRVGAKAFF	TGTGCCAGCAGCTTACCCTCCAGGGTTGGGGCAAAAGCTTTCTTT	TRBJ1-1	few	TRBV13	.
CASSFNSLGEQYF	TGTGCCAGCAGCTTCAACAGCCTTGGAGAGCAGTACTTC	TRBJ2-7	few	TRBV7-9	.
CSASPLASTETQYF	TGCAGTGCTAGTCCCCTAGCTAGCACAGAGACCCAGTACTTC	TRBJ2-5	.	TRBV20-1	.
CASSLVGGEGSTGELFF	TGTGCCAGCAGTTTAGTAGGAGGGGAGGGGAGCACCGGGGAGCTGTTTTTT	TRBJ2-2	.	TRBV12-3/TRBV12-4	TRBD2
CASSQEYGTLTSTDTQYF	TGCGCCAGCAGCCAAGAGTACGGGACACTTACTAGCACAGATACGCAGTATTTT	TRBJ2-3	many	TRBV4-3	.
CASSLLGAGLRVMNTEAFF	TGTGCCAGCAGCTTACTTGGAGCCGGATTGAGGGTAATGAACACTGAAGCTTTCTTT	TRBJ1-1	.	TRBV7-8	.
CSVGSPRGGLETQYF	TGCAGCGTTGGAAGTCCGCGGGGGGGATTGGAGACCCAGTACTTC	TRBJ2-5	.	TRBV29-1	TRBD2
CASSYTKDRRSTDTQYF	TGTGCCAGCAGCTACACCAAGGACAGAAGAAGCACAGATACGCAGTATTTT	TRBJ2-3	.	TRBV21-1	.
CSARLLAGGLSYNEQFF	TGCAGTGCTAGATTGCTAGCGGGGGGGCTCTCCTACAATGAGCAGTTCTTC	TRBJ2-1	many	TRBV20-1	TRBD2
CASSPNTGSGANVLTF	TGTGCCAGCAGTCCGAACACAGGTTCTGGGGCCAACGTCCTGACTTTC	TRBJ2-6	.	TRBV27	.
CASSRRIGTGTGRNYGYTF	TGTGCCAGCAGTCGTCGGATCGGTACAGGGACAGGGAGGAACTATGGCTACACCTTC	TRBJ1-2	few	TRBV6-1	TRBD1
CASTQEFSTDTQYF	TGTGCCAGCACCCAGGAATTTAGCACAGATACGCAGTATTTT	TRBJ2-3	few	TRBV2	.
CASSQFDSLQETQYF	TGCGCCAGCAGCCAATTCGACAGCCTTCAAGAGACCCAGTACTTC	TRBJ2-5	many	TRBV4-1	.
CASSDSGRASVEQYF	TGTGCCAGCAGCGATAGCGGGAGGGCCTCGGTCGAGCAGTACTTC	TRBJ2-7	.	TRBV25-1	TRBD2
CASRLYNGAYEQYF	TGTGCCAGCAGACTTTACAACGGGGCCTACGAGCAGTACTTC	TRBJ2-7	.	TRBV6-2/TRBV6-3	.
CASSFGKGSDTQYF	TGTGCCAGCAGCTTCGGAAAGGGTTCAGATACGCAGTATTTT	TRBJ2-3	once	TRBV5-4	.
CSVEGRGPSYEQYF	TGCAGCGTTGAAGGGAGGGGCCCCTCCTACGAGCAGTACTTC	TRBJ2-7	few	TRBV29-1	.
CASSQGTGASAFF	TGCGCCAGCAGCCAAGGGACGGGGGCGTCAGCTTTCTTT	TRBJ1-1	few	TRBV4-3	.
CASSKGKGLRFVRLRETQYF	TGTGCCAGCAGCAAAGGAAAGGGACTAAGGTTCGTCCGGTTACGAGAGACCCAGTACTTC	TRBJ2-5	few	TRBV21-1	.
CASSYSLLAGAGELFF	TGTGCCAGCAGTTACTCGTTACTAGCGGGGGCCGGGGAGCTGTTTTTT	TRBJ2-2	few	TRBV6-5	TRBD2
CATSDRGQAGYNEQFF	TGTGCCACCAGTGACCGGGGACAGGCGGGTTACAATGAGCAGTTCTTC	TRBJ2-1	few	TRBV24-1	TRBD1
CASSPARQSDTQYF	TGTGCCAGCAGCCCGGCGCGTCAGTCAGATACGCAGTATTTT	TRBJ2-3	few	TRBV12-3/TRBV12-4	.
CASSPEGTVSYEQYF	TGTGCCAGCAGCCCCGAAGGGACAGTTTCCTACGAGCAGTACTTC	TRBJ2-7	.	TRBV7-9	TRBD1
CASSLVPDRATNTEAFF	TGCGCCAGCAGCCTGGTCCCCGACAGGGCTACGAACACTGAAGCTTTCTTT	TRBJ1-1	few	TRBV5-1	TRBD1
CASSFRLAGGPDTQYF	TGTGCCAGCAGTTTCAGGCTAGCGGGGGGGCCAGATACGCAGTATTTT	TRBJ2-3	many	TRBV12-3/TRBV12-4	TRBD2
CAISAYNEQFF	TGTGCCATCAGTGCCTACAATGAGCAGTTCTTC	TRBJ2-1	.	TRBV10-3	.
CASSQEVEKLFF	TGTGCCAGCAGCCAAGAGGTGGAAAAACTGTTTTTT	TRBJ1-4	few	TRBV3-1	.
CATSDSAGGPPYNEQFF	TGTGCCACCAGTGATTCAGCGGGTGGCCCCCCGTACAATGAGCAGTTCTTC	TRBJ2-1	.	TRBV24-1	.
CASSLTPFSGGHNEQFF	TGTGCCAGCAGCTTAACCCCGTTTAGCGGGGGTCACAATGAGCAGTTCTTC	TRBJ2-1	few	TRBV7-2	TRBD2
CASSRAGDIRAFF	TGTGCCAGCAGCAGAGCGGGGGATATTAGGGCTTTCTTT	TRBJ1-1	.	TRBV7-3	.
CASSLKDSTDTQYF	TGCGCCAGCAGCTTGAAGGACAGCACAGATACGCAGTATTTT	TRBJ2-3	few	TRBV5-1	.
CATSRDKMRTGGSTEAFF	TGTGCCACCAGCAGAGATAAAATGCGGACAGGGGGTAGTACTGAAGCTTTCTTT	TRBJ1-1	few	TRBV15	TRBD1
CSARDTAGGYTF	TGCAGTGCTAGAGACACGGCAGGTGGCTACACCTTC	TRBJ1-2	once	TRBV20-1	.
CASSTRRGRDTEAFF	TGTGCCAGCAGCACACGCCGAGGACGGGACACTGAAGCTTTCTTT	TRBJ1-1	.	TRBV7-9	.
CASSRTDFYGYTF	TGTGCCAGCAGCCGGACGGATTTCTATGGCTACACCTTC	TRBJ1-2	.	TRBV7-6	.
CASRPFTDTQYF	TGTGCCAGCAGGCCCTTCACAGATACGCAGTATTTT	TRBJ2-3	.	TRBV6-6	.
CASSRWDPTEQYF	TGCGCCAGCAGTCGGTGGGACCCCACCGAGCAGTACTTC	TRBJ2-7	few	TRBV4-1	.
CASSDPPTWDEVSYEQYF	TGTGCCAGCAGTGATCCCCCCACCTGGGATGAAGTCTCCTACGAGCAGTACTTC	TRBJ2-7	.	TRBV2	.
CSATTLGQGPYNEQFF	TGCAGTGCTACTACCCTCGGACAGGGTCCCTACAATGAGCAGTTCTTC	TRBJ2-1	few	TRBV20-1	TRBD1
CASSKGPGQLNQPQHF	TGTGCCAGCAGCAAGGGTCCGGGACAGCTCAATCAGCCCCAGCATTTT	TRBJ1-5	.	TRBV7-3	TRBD1
CASSFGTDIHLTNEKLFF	TGCGCCAGCAGCTTCGGGACAGACATTCACTTAACTAATGAAAAACTGTTTTTT	TRBJ1-4	few	TRBV5-1	TRBD1
CASSRSSYNEQFF	TGTGCCAGCAGCCGAAGCTCCTACAATGAGCAGTTCTTC	TRBJ2-1	many	TRBV25-1	.
CSARGGTRAYEQYF	TGCAGTGCTAGAGGCGGGACAAGGGCCTACGAGCAGTACTTC	TRBJ2-7	.	TRBV20-1	.
CSARDGGGASGEQFF	TGCAGTGCTAGAGATGGCGGGGGGGCTTCTGGGGAGCAGTTCTTC	TRBJ2-1	few	TRBV20-1	TRBD2
CASSVGVQGYGYTF	TGTGCCAGCAGCGTAGGGGTCCAGGGGTATGGCTACACCTTC	TRBJ1-2	few	TRBV9	.
CSVEDLVDTEAFF	TGCAGCGTTGAAGATCTGGTGGACACTGAAGCTTTCTTT	TRBJ1-1	.	TRBV29-1	.
CASTLGTGSYEQYF	TGTGCCAGCACCTTGGGGACAGGGTCTTACGAGCAGTACTTC	TRBJ2-7	.	TRBV12-3/TRBV12-4	TRBD1
CASSEPGAGAIQSYGYTF	TGTGCCAGCAGCGAGCCGGGAGCAGGGGCCATTCAGTCCTATGGCTACACCTTC	TRBJ1-2	once	TRBV2	.
CASSHRTPLGEKLFF	TGTGCCAGCAGCCATCGGACACCTCTGGGGGAAAAACTGTTTTTT	TRBJ1-4	few	TRBV7-9	.
CSARYGRALTDTQYF	TGCAGTGCTAGATACGGGAGGGCCCTCACAGATACGCAGTATTTT	TRBJ2-3	few	TRBV20-1	TRBD2
CASSVKGRGSGYTF	TGTGCCAGCAGCGTAAAGGGCAGGGGATCTGGCTACACCTTC	TRBJ1-2	many	TRBV9	.
CATRAWGGESNEQFF	TGTGCCACCAGGGCCTGGGGGGGAGAGAGTAATGAGCAGTTCTTC	TRBJ2-1	.	TRBV15	TRBD2
CASSSGAMASTDTQYF	TGTGCCAGCAGCTCCGGCGCAATGGCGAGCACAGATACGCAGTATTTT	TRBJ2-3	few	TRBV7-2	.
CASSWGRVNYGYTF	TGTGCCAGCAGCTGGGGACGTGTTAACTATGGCTACACCTTC	TRBJ1-2	.	TRBV12-3/TRBV12-4	.
CASSKTGISYEQYF	TGTGCCAGCAGCAAGACGGGGATCTCCTACGAGCAGTACTTC	TRBJ2-7	many	TRBV7-9	.